These 26 T cell receptor beta chains were all obtained from the same sample, sequenced in a study of cytomegalovirus exposure and HLA in healthy donors. Use of 60 Vbeta and 13 Jbeta primers characterized the PCR. Sequencing was performed with immunoSEQ multiplex PCR; in TCRdb, only in-frame clones are kept and a portion is missing. Of approximately 190,000 clones listed, 77% are singletons. The sample taken for sequencing was PBMCs. All receptors derive from a woman in her thirties in good health and CMV-seropositive.

The chain has TRBV7-6 and TRBJ1-2, with TRBD1 matching 9 bases. Losses at the gene ends were 6 bases for V and 3 bases for J; bases not matched to a gene: 2. CDR3 size: 13 residues. The germline gives CDR1 SGHVS, CDR2 FNYEAQ. Written as DNA, the CDR3 is TGTGCCAGCAGTAGGGACAGGGACTATGGCTACACCTTC. It specifies CASSRDRDYGYTF.

The chain recombines TRBV4-1 with TRBJ2-7; 10 bases are shared with TRBD1. V lost 4 bases to trimming and J lost 0 bases; unmatched junction nucleotides: 3. The CDR3 runs to 15 residues. CDR1 is MGHRA, CDR2 YSYEKL, per germline. CDR3 coding DNA: TGCGCCAGCAGCCGAGGGACAGGGGACTCCTACGAGCAGTACTTC. It translates to CASSRGTGDSYEQYF.

This clone was detected only a few times. The J gene is TRBJ1-1, the V gene TRBV18; the match to TRBD1 covers 10 bases. Germline CDR1 reads KGHSH; CDR2 reads LQKENI. The CDR3 runs 16 residues. The J segment lost 0 bases and the V segment lost 1 base, leaving 2 bases of the junction unmatched. CDR3 protein: CASSPRTGGVNTEAFF. The DNA of the CDR3 is TGTGCCAGCTCACCACGGACAGGGGGGGTGAACACTGAAGCTTTCTTT.

The chain employs TRBV27 and TRBJ1-6; no definite D call. Trimming removed 2 bases at V and 7 bases at J, with 15 bases between. Germline CDR1 reads MNHEY; CDR2 reads SMNVEV (reference sequence). The CDR3 sequence is 16 residues long. The CDR3, as DNA: TGTGCCAGCAGTTTAATGGCAGGCAGGCAAAATTCACCCCTCCACTTT. Amino acids: CASSLMAGRQNSPLHF.

This chain uses TRBV4-2 with TRBJ2-5, with a weak D call TRBD2 (5 bases). Germline CDR1 and CDR2: LGHNA and YNFKEQ. V lost 5 bases and J 0 bases, leaving 13 bases between the germline ends. This CDR3 has 15 residues. The chain's CDR3 is CASSFGLQYQETQYF. CDR3 nucleotides: TGTGCCAGCAGCTTCGGACTGCAGTACCAAGAGACCCAGTACTTC.

The rearrangement joins TRBV7-6 to TRBJ2-1; 11 nucleotides line up with TRBD2. V was pared by 5 bases and J by 10 bases, with 4 bases of the junction left unmatched. The germline V gene has CDR1 SGHVS and CDR2 FNYEAQ. The CDR3 sequence is 13 residues long. For the CDR3, the DNA is TGTGCCAGCAGCGCCCGACTAGCGGGAGAGCAGTTCTTC. Translation: CASSARLAGEQFF.

The V and J genes are TRBV18 and TRBJ1-2; D unresolved. The V end lost 6 bases, the J end lost 6 bases, and 17 bases lay between the germline ends. This CDR3 comprises 14 residues. Per germline, CDR1 KGHSH and CDR2 LQKENI. CDR3 nucleotide sequence: TGTGCCAGCTCCCGAGGGAGGGTGGCGGATGGCTACACCTTC. Translating it yields CASSRGRVADGYTF.

This chain connects TRBV7-9 to TRBJ1-2; tentatively, D is TRBD1 (5 bases). Germline CDR1 SEHNR, CDR2 FQNEAQ (reference sequence). There are 13 residues in the CDR3. V was cut by 5 bases and J by 6 bases, with 13 bases left in between. The CDR3 protein is CASSPSTGDGYTF. The CDR3 DNA reads as TGTGCCAGCAGCCCGTCTACAGGAGATGGCTACACCTTC.

The V gene is TRBV5-6, the J gene TRBJ2-1; possibly TRBD2 for D (6 bases). This CDR3 region has 13 residues. V lost 3 bases to trimming and J lost 3 bases, with 7 bases between them. Per the germline V gene, CDR1 is SGHDT and CDR2 is YYEEEE. The CDR3 reads CASSSDYYNEQFF. The CDR3 region has the DNA TGTGCCAGCAGCTCGGACTACTACAATGAGCAGTTCTTC.

V usage is TRBV7-9 and J usage is TRBJ1-1; TRBD1 might be the D (6 bases). CDR1 and CDR2 from the germline V gene are SEHNR and FQNEAQ (reference sequence). The V end was cut by 6 bases, the J end by 0 bases, with 11 bases between. The CDR3 spans 14 residues. The CDR3 bases are TGTGCCAGCAGTCTTCGGACAGTGAACACTGAAGCTTTCTTT. As protein: CASSLRTVNTEAFF.

The V call is TRBV2, the J call TRBJ2-2; D is perhaps TRBD1 (6 bases). CDR3 length: 15 residues. CDR1 and CDR2 from the germline V gene are SNHLY and FYNNEI. V lost 4 bases to trimming and J lost 5 bases, with 14 bases between them. CDR3: CASSVSQGITGELFF. The CDR3 region has the DNA TGTGCCAGCAGTGTATCGCAGGGGATAACCGGGGAGCTGTTTTTT.

The chain uses TRBV21-1 and TRBJ2-5; the table gives TRBD1 as D, unverified against the DNA. TRBV21-1 is a recognized pseudogene. CDR3 length: 15 residues. The CDR3 reads CASSKKGSRWETQYF. As DNA, the CDR3 is TGTGCCAGCAGCAAAAAGGGGTCAAGGTGGGAGACCCAGTACTTC.

The chain uses TRBV5-1 and TRBJ2-5, with D uncertain. V shed 4 bases and J shed 4 bases, with 8 bases lying between them. This CDR3 contains 12 residues. Looked up from germline, CDR1 is SGHRS and CDR2 is YFSETQ. The CDR3 nucleotides read TGCGCCAGCAGCATATCGGGAGAGACCCAGTACTTC. Its translation: CASSISGETQYF.

The chain combines TRBV19 with TRBJ1-1; unclear D gene. The CDR3 spans 13 residues. Trimming took 7 bases from V and 0 from J, leaving 9 bases between them. Germline loops: CDR1 LNHDA, CDR2 SQIVND (reference sequence). CDR3 residues: CASKRMMNTEAFF. For the CDR3, the DNA is TGTGCCAGTAAGCGAATGATGAACACTGAAGCTTTCTTT.

The rearrangement joins TRBV13 to TRBJ1-2; 7 bases are shared with TRBD1. The J segment lost 0 bases and the V segment lost 1 base, leaving 14 bases of the junction unmatched. Germline CDR1 and CDR2: PRHDT and FYEKMQ (reference sequence). The CDR3 loop spans 19 amino acids. The DNA of the CDR3 is TGTGCCAGCAGCTTAGAGGGGTCCGGGACAGATAGCCCTAACTATGGCTACACCTTC. Protein product: CASSLEGSGTDSPNYGYTF.

The gene calls are TRBV7-2 and TRBJ1-1; maybe TRBD1 (6 bases). Germline-derived CDR1 and CDR2 are SGHTA and FQGNSA. Deletions cut 7 bases from V and 3 bases from J, with 24 bases between. The CDR3 has 17 residues. In nucleotides, the CDR3 is TGTGCCAGCATCTGGGACGCGGGGGCCGTTACGCACACTGAAGCTTTCTTT. It is translated as CASIWDAGAVTHTEAFF.

The gene calls are TRBV28 and TRBJ1-6; D unresolved. The CDR3 runs 16 residues. The germline gives CDR1 MDHEN, CDR2 SYDVKM. V shed 5 bases and J shed 10 bases, with 21 bases lying between them. In DNA form, the CDR3 reads TGTGCCAGCAGTCTGGTGGTCGGGGTAGTTGGATCACCCCTCCACTTT. This sequence encodes CASSLVVGVVGSPLHF.

This chain uses TRBV28 with TRBJ2-3; TRBD2 agrees at 7 bases. The ends lost 2 bases at V and 1 base at J; junction bases unmatched: 3. The CDR3 has 15 amino acids. Germline CDR1 reads MDHEN; CDR2 reads SYDVKM. The CDR3 DNA reads TGTGCCAGCAGTTTAGGCGGGGGAGGCACAGATACGCAGTATTTT. Translated: CASSLGGGGTDTQYF. Drawing the rest from reference TRBV28 and TRBJ2-3, the complete variable domain is DVKVTQSSRYLVKRTGEKVFLECVQDMDHENMFWYRQDPGLGLRLIYFSYDVKMKEKGDIPEGYSVSREKKERFSLILESASTNQTSMYLCASSLGGGGTDTQYFGPGTRLTVL.

The CDR3 loop is CASGKGGGQETQYF. CDR3 DNA sequence: TGCGCCAGCGGGAAAGGGGGGGGCCAAGAGACCCAGTACTTC. V and J are TRBV5-1 and TRBJ2-5; D is perhaps TRBD2 (7 bases). Per the germline V gene, CDR1 is SGHRS and CDR2 is YFSETQ. Trimming pared 7 bases from V and 1 base from J, leaving 14 bases between. This CDR3 region has 14 residues.

The V and J genes are TRBV2 and TRBJ1-4; 9 nucleotides line up with TRBD1. In germline, CDR1 is SNHLY, CDR2 FYNNEI. The CDR3 contains 12 residues. The J segment lost 8 bases and the V segment lost 7 bases, leaving 2 bases of the junction unmatched. CDR3 nucleotides: TGTGCCAGCACCGGGACAGGGGAAAAACTGTTTTTT. Translated: CASTGTGEKLFF.

The chain recombines TRBV29-1 with TRBJ1-3; D not certain. The V gene's germline CDR1 is SQVTM and CDR2 ANQGSEA. The ends were cut back, 4 bases at V and 4 bases at J, with 14 bases in the middle. The CDR3 totals 14 residues. The CDR3, as DNA: TGCAGCGTTGGTGCCGGGAGTGGGGGAAACACCATATATTTT. It encodes CSVGAGSGGNTIYF.

This chain connects TRBV19 to TRBJ1-1; D may be TRBD1 (6 bases). The CDR3 is 15 residues long. Between the trimmed V and J ends, which lost 3 bases and 2 bases, there was a span of 13 bases. In germline, CDR1 is LNHDA, CDR2 SQIVND (reference sequence). The CDR3 DNA follows: TGTGCCAGTAGTATCTGGGAAGGGGGAAACACTGAAGCTTTCTTT. Amino acids: CASSIWEGGNTEAFF.

V gene TRBV10-1 combines with J gene TRBJ1-2, with 8 bases identical to TRBD1. The CDR3 totals 14 residues. V dropped 4 bases and J dropped 5; count of bases not matched to a gene: 6. The germline V gene encodes CDR1 WNHNN and CDR2 SYGVQD (reference sequence). The DNA of the CDR3 is TGCGCCAGCAGTGGGCAGGGGGCGCATTATGGCTACACCTTC. Amino acid sequence: CASSGQGAHYGYTF.

The rearrangement links TRBV19 to TRBJ1-1; perhaps TRBD1 as D (6 bases). The V gene's germline CDR1 is LNHDA and CDR2 SQIVND (reference sequence). This CDR3 is 12 amino acids long. The ends were cut back, 10 bases at V and 1 base at J, with 10 bases in the middle. Written as DNA, the CDR3 is TGTGCCACCGCACAGGGGAACACTGAAGCTTTCTTT. Its protein is CATAQGNTEAFF.

This rearrangement joins TRBV7-9 to TRBJ1-5, with D possibly TRBD1 on 6 matching bases. There are 16 residues in the CDR3. V lost 5 bases to trimming and J lost 2 bases, with 16 bases between them. CDR1 is SEHNR and CDR2 is FQNEAQ in the germline V gene (reference sequence). The CDR3 here is CASSGTGGAGNQPQHF. For the CDR3, the DNA is TGTGCCAGCAGCGGCACTGGGGGGGCGGGCAATCAGCCCCAGCATTTT.

The chain is built from TRBV19 and TRBJ1-1; no definite D call. The CDR3 contains 13 residues. Trimming cost V 1 base and J 6 bases, with 9 bases left between them. Germline lookup yields CDR1 LNHDA and CDR2 SQIVND (reference sequence). CDR3 sequence reads: CASSIGGIAEAFF. CDR3 DNA sequence: TGTGCCAGTAGTATAGGAGGGATAGCTGAAGCTTTCTTT.